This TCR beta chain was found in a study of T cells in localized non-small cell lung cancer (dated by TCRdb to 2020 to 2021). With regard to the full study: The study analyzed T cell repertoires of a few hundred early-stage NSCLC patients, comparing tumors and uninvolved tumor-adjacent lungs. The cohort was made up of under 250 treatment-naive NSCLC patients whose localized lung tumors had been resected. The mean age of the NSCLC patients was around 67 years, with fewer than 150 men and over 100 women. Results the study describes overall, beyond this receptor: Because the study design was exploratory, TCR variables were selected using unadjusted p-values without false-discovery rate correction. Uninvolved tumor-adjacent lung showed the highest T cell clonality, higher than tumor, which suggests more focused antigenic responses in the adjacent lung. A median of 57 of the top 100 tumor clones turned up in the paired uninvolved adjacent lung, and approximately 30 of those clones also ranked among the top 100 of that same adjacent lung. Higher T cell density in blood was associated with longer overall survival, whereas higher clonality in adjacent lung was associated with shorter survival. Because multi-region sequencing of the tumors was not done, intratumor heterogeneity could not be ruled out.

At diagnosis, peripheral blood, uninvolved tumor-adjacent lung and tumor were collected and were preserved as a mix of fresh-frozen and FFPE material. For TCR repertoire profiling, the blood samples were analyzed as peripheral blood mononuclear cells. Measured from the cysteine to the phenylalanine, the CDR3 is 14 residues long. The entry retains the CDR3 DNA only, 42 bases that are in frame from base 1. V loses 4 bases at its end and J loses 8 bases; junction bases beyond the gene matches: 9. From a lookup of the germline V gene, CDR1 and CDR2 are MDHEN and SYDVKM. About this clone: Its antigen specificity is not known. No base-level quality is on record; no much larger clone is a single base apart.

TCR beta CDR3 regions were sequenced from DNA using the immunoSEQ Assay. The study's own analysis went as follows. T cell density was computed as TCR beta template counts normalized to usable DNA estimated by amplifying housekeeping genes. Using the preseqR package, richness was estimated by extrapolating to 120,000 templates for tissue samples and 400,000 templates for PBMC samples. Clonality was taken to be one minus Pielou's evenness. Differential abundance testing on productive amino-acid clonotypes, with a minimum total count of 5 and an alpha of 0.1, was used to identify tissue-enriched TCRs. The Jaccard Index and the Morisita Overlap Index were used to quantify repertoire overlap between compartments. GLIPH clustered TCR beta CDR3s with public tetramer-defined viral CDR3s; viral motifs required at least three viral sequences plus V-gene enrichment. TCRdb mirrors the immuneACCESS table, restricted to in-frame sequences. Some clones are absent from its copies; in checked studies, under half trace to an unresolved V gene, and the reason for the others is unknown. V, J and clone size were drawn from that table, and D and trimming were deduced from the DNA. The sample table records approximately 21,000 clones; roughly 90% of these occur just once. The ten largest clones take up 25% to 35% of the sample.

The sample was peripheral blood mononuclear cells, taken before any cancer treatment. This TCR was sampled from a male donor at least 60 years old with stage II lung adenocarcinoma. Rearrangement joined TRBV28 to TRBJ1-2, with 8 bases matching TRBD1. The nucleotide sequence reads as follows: TGTGCCAGCAGTTACTCGGGACAGGCTGGCGGCTACACCTTC. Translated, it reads CASSYSGQAGGYTF.